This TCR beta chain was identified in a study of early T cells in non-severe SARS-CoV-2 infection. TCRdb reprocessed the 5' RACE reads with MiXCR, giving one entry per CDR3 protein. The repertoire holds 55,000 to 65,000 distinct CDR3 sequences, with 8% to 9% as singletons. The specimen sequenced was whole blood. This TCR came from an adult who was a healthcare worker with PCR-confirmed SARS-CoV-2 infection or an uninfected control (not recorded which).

The DNA of the CDR3 is TGTGCCAGCAGTTCCTCAGGACACAACACGGATGGCTACACCTTC. Encoded protein: CASSSSGHNTDGYTF. The V call is TRBV12-3 or TRBV12-4, the J call TRBJ1-2; D is possibly TRBD1 (5 bases). This CDR3 has 15 amino acids. V was cut by 4 bases and J by 6 bases, with 18 bases left in between.